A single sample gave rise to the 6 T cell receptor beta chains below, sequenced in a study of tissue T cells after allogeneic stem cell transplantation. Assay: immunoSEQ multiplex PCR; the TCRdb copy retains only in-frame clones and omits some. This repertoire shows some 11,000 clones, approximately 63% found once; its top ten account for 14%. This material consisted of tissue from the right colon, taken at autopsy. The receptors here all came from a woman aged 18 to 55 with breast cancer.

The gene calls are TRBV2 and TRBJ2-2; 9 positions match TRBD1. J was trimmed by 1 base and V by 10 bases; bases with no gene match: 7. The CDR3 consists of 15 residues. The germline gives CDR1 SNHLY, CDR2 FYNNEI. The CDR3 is CATPMGQGNTGELFF. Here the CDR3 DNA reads TGTGCCACCCCCATGGGACAGGGGAACACCGGGGAGCTGTTTTTT.

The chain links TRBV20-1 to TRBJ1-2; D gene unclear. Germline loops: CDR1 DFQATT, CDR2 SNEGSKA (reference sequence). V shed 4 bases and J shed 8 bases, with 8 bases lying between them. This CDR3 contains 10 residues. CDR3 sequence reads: CSANQPGYTF. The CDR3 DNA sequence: TGCAGTGCTAATCAGCCCGGCTACACCTTC.

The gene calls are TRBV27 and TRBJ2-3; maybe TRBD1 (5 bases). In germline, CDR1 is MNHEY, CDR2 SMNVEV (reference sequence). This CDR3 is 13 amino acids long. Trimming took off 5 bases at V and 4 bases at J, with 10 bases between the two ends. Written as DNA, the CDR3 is TGTGCCAGCAGTATCCTAGGGGCAGATACGCAGTATTTT. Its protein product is CASSILGADTQYF.

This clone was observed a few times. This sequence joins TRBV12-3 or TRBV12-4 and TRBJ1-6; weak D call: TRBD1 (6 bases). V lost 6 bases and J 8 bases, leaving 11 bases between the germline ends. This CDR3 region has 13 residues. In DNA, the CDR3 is TGTGCCAGCAGGTGGGGGGCGGATTCACCCCTCCACTTT. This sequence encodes CASRWGADSPLHF.

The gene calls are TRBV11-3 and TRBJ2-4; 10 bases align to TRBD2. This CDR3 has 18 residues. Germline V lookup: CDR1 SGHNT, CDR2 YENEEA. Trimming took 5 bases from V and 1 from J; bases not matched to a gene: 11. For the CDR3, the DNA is TGTGCCAGCAGCCTCGGGACTAGCGAGGGGCGGGCCAAAAACATTCAGTACTTC. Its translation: CASSLGTSEGRAKNIQYF.

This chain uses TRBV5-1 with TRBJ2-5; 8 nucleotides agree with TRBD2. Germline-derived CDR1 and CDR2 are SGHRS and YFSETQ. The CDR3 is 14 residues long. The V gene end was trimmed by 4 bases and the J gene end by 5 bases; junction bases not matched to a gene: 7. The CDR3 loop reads CASSASGSGETQYF. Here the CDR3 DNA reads TGCGCCAGCAGCGCAAGCGGGAGCGGTGAGACCCAGTACTTC.